This entry describes one TCR beta chain. The antigen is unknown. This entry belongs to a study of cytomegalovirus exposure and HLA in healthy donors. The wider study: Among around 170 million T cells, an earlier analysis found roughly 120 million unique TCR beta sequences. In an early release, HLA-typed donors contributed tens of millions of unique TCR sequences.

The CDR3 has 15 residues. Trimming cost V 2 bases and J 0 bases, with 11 bases left between them. Germline assignment: CDR1 SGHTS and CDR2 YDEGEE. The study ran its PCR with 60 Vbeta and 13 Jbeta primers. Assay used: immunoSEQ multiplex PCR; TCRdb lists only in-frame clones, some missing. The data contain more than 90,000 clones, 81% of them singletons. Findings and limits, study-wide: It was only CMV serostatus that was available as immune exposure information.

Nominally healthy donors provided the samples, though records likely missed some immune exposures. Sequences were obtained from PBMCs. The receptor's source is a woman between 70 and 85 years old in good health and CMV-seropositive. The chain has TRBV5-8 and TRBJ1-1; no firm D call. CDR3 sequence: CASSLVRLLNTEAFF. For the CDR3, the DNA is TGTGCCAGCAGCTTAGTACGACTCCTGAACACTGAAGCTTTCTTT. The full variable domain, in which reference TRBV5-8 and TRBJ1-1 provide the parts outside the CDR3, is EAGVTQSPTHLIKTRGQQATLRCSPISGHTSVYWYQQALGLGLQFLLWYDEGEERNRGNFPPRFSGRQFPNYSSELNVNALELEDSALYLCASSLVRLLNTEAFFGQGTRLTVV.